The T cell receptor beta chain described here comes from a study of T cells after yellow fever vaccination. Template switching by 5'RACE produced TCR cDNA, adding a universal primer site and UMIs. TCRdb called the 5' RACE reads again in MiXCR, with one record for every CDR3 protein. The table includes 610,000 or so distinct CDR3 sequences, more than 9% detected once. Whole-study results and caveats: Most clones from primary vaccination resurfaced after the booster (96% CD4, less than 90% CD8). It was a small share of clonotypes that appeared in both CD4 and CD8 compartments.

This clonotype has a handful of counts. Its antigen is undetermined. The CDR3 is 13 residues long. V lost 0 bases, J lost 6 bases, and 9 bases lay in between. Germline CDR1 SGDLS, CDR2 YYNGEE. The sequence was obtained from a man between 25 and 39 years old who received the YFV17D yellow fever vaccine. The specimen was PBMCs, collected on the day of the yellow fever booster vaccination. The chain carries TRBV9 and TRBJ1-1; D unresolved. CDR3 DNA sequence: TGTGCCAGCAGCGTAGTAGGAAACCCTGAAGCTTTCTTT. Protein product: CASSVVGNPEAFF.